This T cell receptor (beta chain) was recovered during a study of T cell repertoires in cytomegalovirus infection. Study-wide results and caveats: Dominant in the ex vivo response were TCR beta clonotypes restricted by HLA-C and specific for CMV.

A remark on this clonotype: Its antigen is not identified.

CDR3 size: 14 residues. Germline-derived CDR1 and CDR2 are SEHNR and FQNEAQ (reference sequence). Trimming took 4 bases from V and 3 from J, leaving 12 bases between them. A single record per CDR3 protein comes from TCRdb applying MiXCR to the reads. Of 200,000 or so distinct CDR3 sequences listed, 28% are singletons. The sequencing sample was made of PBMCs. The chain recombines TRBV7-9 with TRBJ1-2; no firm D call. The sequence was collected from a human donor in good health (CMV status not recorded). Some clones in this sample may be carry-over from other donors' samples. DNA for the CDR3: TGTGCCAGCAGCTCCTCCGGGCCAGACTATGGCTACACCTTC. The encoded protein is CASSSSGPDYGYTF.